The count of the clone carrying this TCR beta chain is one. Its target is unknown. This entry belongs to a study of shared clonotypes between healthy human individuals. Trimming cost V 4 bases and J 7 bases; bases outside gene matches: 6. Germline V gives CDR1 MNHEY, CDR2 SVGAGI. The CDR3 consists of 15 residues. Method: immunoSEQ multiplex PCR; TCRdb's copy keeps in-frame clones and lacks some. The table shows approximately 720,000 clones, with 72% occurring only once. Study outcomes and limitations: Only blood samples were collected, and tissue repertoires likely differ. Generation of non-shared clonotypes was less probable than generation of clonotypes shared by all four donors.

The V and J genes are TRBV6-5 and TRBJ2-2; 10 positions agree with TRBD2. Sequencing input: memory CD4+ T cells sorted from blood. The subset: CD45RA-negative fraction. The origin of this receptor is a young woman in good health. CDR3 DNA: TGTGCCAGCAGTTCCCCGACTAGCGGGCGCGGGGAGCTGTTTTTT. This codes for CASSSPTSGRGELFF.